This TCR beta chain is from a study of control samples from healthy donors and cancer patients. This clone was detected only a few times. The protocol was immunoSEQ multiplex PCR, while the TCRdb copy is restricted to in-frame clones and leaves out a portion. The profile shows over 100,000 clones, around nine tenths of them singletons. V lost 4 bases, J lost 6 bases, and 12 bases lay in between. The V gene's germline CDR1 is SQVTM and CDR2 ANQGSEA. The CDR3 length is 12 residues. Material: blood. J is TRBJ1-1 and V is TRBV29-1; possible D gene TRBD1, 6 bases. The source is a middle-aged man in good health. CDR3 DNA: TGCAGCGTTGGGGAGGGGGACGCTGAAGCTTTCTTT. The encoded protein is CSVGEGDAEAFF.